Listed below are T cell receptor beta chains from one sample, sequenced in a study of technical replicates of blood from several donors. The data were produced by immunoSEQ multiplex PCR, yet TCRdb's version contains in-frame clones alone and is incomplete. The repertoire holds some 80,000 clones, with around nine tenths as singletons. Sequencing was carried out using T cells isolated from PBMCs. These receptors were obtained from a human donor in good health. CDR3s include the opening cysteine and the closing phenylalanine or tryptophan. A D gene is named only where the DNA matches it firmly. For some rows the clone size is stated as once, few or many, or as a class when expanded; others skip it.

TRBJ2-4	-	17	TRBV18	-	TGTGCCAGCTCACCTTTGAATCCAAAGCTAGCCAAAAACATTCAGTACTTC	CASSPLNPKLAKNIQYF
TRBJ2-5	-	16	TRBV4-1	-	TGCGCCAGCAGCCATCCCTTCCGGGACAAGAAAGAGACCCAGTACTTC	CASSHPFRDKKETQYF
TRBJ2-5	-	15	TRBV19	-	TGTGCCAGTAGTATAGATTCGCGGGATCTTGGGACCCAGTACTTC	CASSIDSRDLGTQYF
TRBJ2-3	TRBD2	19	TRBV2	-	TGTGCCAGCAGTGAAATGATCGAGTCTAGCGGGAGGATCACAGATACGCAGTATTTT	CASSEMIESSGRITDTQYF
TRBJ2-7	-	17	TRBV29-1	-	TGCAGCGTTGAAGAGGTTCAACCCCAGGGGGGATCCTACGAGCAGTACTTC	CSVEEVQPQGGSYEQYF
TRBJ2-7	-	14	TRBV13	-	TGTGCCAGCAGCTCCTCGGACAGTATCTACGAGCAGTACTTC	CASSSSDSIYEQYF
TRBJ2-5	-	12	TRBV29-1	-	TGCAGCGTTGGGACAAACCAAGAGACCCAGTACTTC	CSVGTNQETQYF
TRBJ2-7	TRBD1	13	TRBV6-5	-	TGTGCCACCGGACAGGCCGGCTCCTACGAGCAGTACTTC	CATGQAGSYEQYF
TRBJ1-1	-	16	TRBV5-6	-	TGTGCCAGCACCTTTTACGGGGAAGGCATGAACACTGAAGCTTTCTTT	CASTFYGEGMNTEAFF
TRBJ2-1	TRBD2	17	TRBV6-1	-	TGTGCCAGCAGTGATAGCGGGGGCCCTTCCTCCTACAATGAGCAGTTCTTC	CASSDSGGPSSYNEQFF
TRBJ2-1	-	10	TRBV7-9	-	TGTGGGGTGGAGGGCAATGAGCAGTTCTTC	CGVEGNEQFF
TRBJ2-2	TRBD2	15	TRBV7-2	few	TGTGCCAGCAGCTTCGGACTAGCGGGAGCCGGGGAGCTGTTTTTT	CASSFGLAGAGELFF
TRBJ2-7	-	14	TRBV10-1	-	TGCGCCAGCAGTGATTTCGTCTCGGGTGCCGAGCAGTACTTC	CASSDFVSGAEQYF
TRBJ2-3	TRBD1	17	TRBV6-4	-	TGTGCCAGCAGTGAGTCTACCGGGACAGGGGGCTCAGATACGCAGTATTTT	CASSESTGTGGSDTQYF
TRBJ2-6	-	18	TRBV21-1	-	TGTGCCAGCAGCAAAGATGGAGGGCTTTCTCCTGGGGCCAACGTCCTGACTTTC	CASSKDGGLSPGANVLTF
TRBJ2-2	TRBD2	19	TRBV9	-	TGTGCCAGCAGCGTAGGACTAGCGGGAGCCGAGTATTCTACCGAGGAGCTGTTTTTT	CASSVGLAGAEYSTEELFF
TRBJ2-1	TRBD2	19	TRBV6-1	once	TGTGCCAGCAGTGAAGCGGGAACTAGCGGGAGTGGATCCTACAATGAGCAGTTCTTC	CASSEAGTSGSGSYNEQFF
TRBJ1-2	-	15	TRBV18	once	TGTGCCAGCTCACCAAGACAGCTCCCAGACTATGGCTACACCTTC	CASSPRQLPDYGYTF
TRBJ2-5	-	12	TRBV2	-	TGTGCCAAAAGGGACTCCAAAGAGACCCAGTACTTC	CAKRDSKETQYF
TRBJ2-2	TRBD1	14	TRBV19	-	TGTGCCAGTAGTACAACAGGGGGGCCCGGGGAGCTGTTTTTT	CASSTTGGPGELFF
TRBJ2-5	TRBD1	13	TRBV6-5	-	TGTGCCAGCAGAAATAGGGGGCACGAGACCCAGTACTTC	CASRNRGHETQYF
TRBJ2-2	-	13	TRBV29-1	-	TGCAGCGTCCAGAGGGCGGCGATCGGGGAGCTGTTTTTT	CSVQRAAIGELFF
TRBJ1-1	TRBD1	15	TRBV28	-	TGTGCCAGCAGCCCCGGACCGGGGGACAGGGTTCTGGCTTTCTTT	CASSPGPGDRVLAFF
TRBJ1-2	TRBD1	15	TRBV9	-	TGTGCCAGCAGCGCCATGCAGGGGGTCAATTATGGCTACACCTTC	CASSAMQGVNYGYTF
TRBJ2-7	TRBD1	14	TRBV7-9	-	TGTGCCAGCAGCTTAGCTGGGACAGGGACCGAGCAGTACTTC	CASSLAGTGTEQYF
TRBJ2-5	-	11	TRBV20-1	-	TGCAGTGCACCGGGGTTGGAGACCCAGTACTTC	CSAPGLETQYF
TRBJ1-6	-	15	TRBV4-1	-	TGCGCCAGCAGCCAACCGGGGGACGATAGTTCACCCCTCCACTTT	CASSQPGDDSSPLHF
TRBJ2-4	-	15	TRBV5-6	-	TGTGCCAGCAGCTTGACTAAACTAGCCAAAAACATTCAGTACTTC	CASSLTKLAKNIQYF
TRBJ1-1	-	13	TRBV18	-	TGTGCCAGCTCACCACTGGGACAAACTGAAGCTTTCTTT	CASSPLGQTEAFF
TRBJ1-5	-	12	TRBV10-2	-	TGCGCCAGCAGCAGGGGCGGTCAGCCCCAGCATTTT	CASSRGGQPQHF
TRBJ2-7	-	15	TRBV5-1	-	TGCGCCAGCAGCTTCTCCCCCGGGAGCTCCTACGAGCAGTACTTC	CASSFSPGSSYEQYF
TRBJ2-1	-	16	TRBV5-4	-	TGTGCCAGCAGCCCAACGGGGGAAAAAGCCTACAATGAGCAGTTCTTC	CASSPTGEKAYNEQFF
TRBJ2-3	-	12	TRBV5-1	-	TGCGCCAGCAGCTTGGCGGGGGATACGCAGTATTTT	CASSLAGDTQYF
TRBJ1-1	-	14	TRBV7-9	-	TGTGCCAGCAGCTTAGTGATGGCGGGGACTGAAGCTTTCTTT	CASSLVMAGTEAFF
TRBJ2-1	TRBD2	17	TRBV5-1	few	TGCGCCAGCAGCTGGGACGCCGGGACTAGCGGGAGAGGCGAGCAGTTCTTC	CASSWDAGTSGRGEQFF
TRBJ1-1	-	15	TRBV19	-	TGTGCCAGTACCGTCGGGGGGGGCGTTTCCACTGAAGCTTTCTTT	CASTVGGGVSTEAFF
TRBJ2-5	TRBD1	12	TRBV7-9	-	TGTGCCAGCGGAAACAGGGGAGAGACCCAGTACTTC	CASGNRGETQYF
TRBJ2-2	-	13	TRBV4-1	-	TGCGCCAGCGGCCGGAGCGGCACCGGGGAGCTGTTTTTT	CASGRSGTGELFF
TRBJ1-3	-	17	TRBV19	once	TGTGCCAGTACCCCCCGGGCGGGGGCGTTTACTGGAAACACCATATATTTT	CASTPRAGAFTGNTIYF
TRBJ2-7	TRBD1	13	TRBV6-1	-	TGTGCCAGCAGGGGACAGAGCAAATACGAGCAGTACTTC	CASRGQSKYEQYF
TRBJ2-3	TRBD2	17	TRBV27	-	TGTGCCAGCAGTTTATGGCCCCCGGGACTAGCCACAGATACGCAGTATTTT	CASSLWPPGLATDTQYF
TRBJ1-2	TRBD1	16	TRBV5-1	-	TGCGCCAGCAGCCCGGAGGTGGGCAGGGGGCTAGATGGCTACACCTTC	CASSPEVGRGLDGYTF
TRBJ2-2	-	14	TRBV5-1	-	TGCGCCAGCAGCTTGGAACAGGTCACCGGGGAGCTGTTTTTT	CASSLEQVTGELFF
TRBJ1-4	-	14	TRBV15	-	TGTGCCACCAGCACGGGGGGATTAAATGAAAAACTGTTTTTT	CATSTGGLNEKLFF
TRBJ2-7	TRBD2	15	TRBV2	-	TGTGCCAGCTTCCCCGGGACTAGCGGCTCCTACGAGCAGTACTTC	CASFPGTSGSYEQYF
TRBJ1-1	TRBD1	15	TRBV29-1	few	TGCAGCGTTGCCGGGACAGGAAGGGGGAACACTGAAGCTTTCTTT	CSVAGTGRGNTEAFF
TRBJ2-5	-	13	TRBV28	once	TGTGCCAGCAGTCCCCTGTACCAAGAGACCCAGTACTTC	CASSPLYQETQYF
TRBJ2-1	TRBD2	15	TRBV19	-	TGTGCCAGTAGTCGGACTAGCGGGAGATTCAATGAGCAGTTCTTC	CASSRTSGRFNEQFF
TRBJ2-1	TRBD1	16	TRBV11-2	-	TGTGCCAGCAGCCCTTTAAGGGGGCGCAGTCACAATGAGCAGTTCTTC	CASSPLRGRSHNEQFF
TRBJ2-1	TRBD2	17	TRBV4-2	-	TGTGCCAGCAGCTCCTCCTCTAGCGGGGCGATATACAATGAGCAGTTCTTC	CASSSSSSGAIYNEQFF
TRBJ1-4	-	15	TRBV14	-	TGTGCCAGCAGCCCCCGGGTGGGGGCGAGGGAAAAACTGTTTTTT	CASSPRVGAREKLFF
TRBJ2-3	TRBD1	17	TRBV27	-	TGTGCCAGCAGTTTTACAGGGGGCTCGCTATTCACAGATACGCAGTATTTT	CASSFTGGSLFTDTQYF
TRBJ2-7	TRBD2	14	TRBV18	-	TGTGCCAGCTCCCTGGATGGACTAGCGGAACCCATGTACTTC	CASSLDGLAEPMYF
TRBJ2-3	TRBD2	15	TRBV4-2	-	TGTGCCAGCAGCCAGCAGCGGGGGAGCACAGATACGCAGTATTTT	CASSQQRGSTDTQYF
TRBJ2-5	-	14	TRBV5-4	-	TGTGCCAGCAGCTTGGGGCGGTACCAAGAGACCCAGTACTTC	CASSLGRYQETQYF
TRBJ1-1	-	14	TRBV18	-	TGTGCCAGCTCACCAACGACAGGGAACACTGAAGCTTTCTTT	CASSPTTGNTEAFF
TRBJ1-5	-	16	TRBV4-1	-	TGCGCCAGCAGTCCAAGAGTCCGGGAGTCGAATCAGCCCCAGCATTTT	CASSPRVRESNQPQHF
TRBJ1-1	-	16	TRBV4-1	-	TGCGCCAGCAGCCAAGATTGGGAGGAGGTGGACACTGAAGCTTTCTTT	CASSQDWEEVDTEAFF
TRBJ1-2	-	13	TRBV6-5	-	TGTGCCAGCAGTCTACAGGGCTACTATGGCTACACCTTC	CASSLQGYYGYTF
TRBJ2-1	TRBD2	17	TRBV5-1	once	TGCGCCAGCAGCTTGGGTCCTAGCGGGGCAACATACAATGAGCAGTTCTTC	CASSLGPSGATYNEQFF